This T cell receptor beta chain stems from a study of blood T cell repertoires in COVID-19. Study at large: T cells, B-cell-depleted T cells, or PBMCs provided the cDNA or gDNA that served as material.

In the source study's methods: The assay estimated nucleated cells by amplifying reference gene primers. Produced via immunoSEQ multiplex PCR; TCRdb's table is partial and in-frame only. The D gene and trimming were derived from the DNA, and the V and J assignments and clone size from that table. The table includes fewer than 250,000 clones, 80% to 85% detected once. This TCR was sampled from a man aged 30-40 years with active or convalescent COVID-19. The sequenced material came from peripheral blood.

The CDR3 spells CASSPEEGWPQHF. The CDR3, as DNA: TGTGCCAGCTCACCCGAGGAGGGTTGGCCCCAGCATTTT. J is TRBJ1-5 and V is TRBV18; D uncertain. Germline values: CDR1 KGHSH, CDR2 LQKENI. This CDR3 comprises 13 residues. V dropped 3 bases and J dropped 9 bases, with 12 bases sitting between them.